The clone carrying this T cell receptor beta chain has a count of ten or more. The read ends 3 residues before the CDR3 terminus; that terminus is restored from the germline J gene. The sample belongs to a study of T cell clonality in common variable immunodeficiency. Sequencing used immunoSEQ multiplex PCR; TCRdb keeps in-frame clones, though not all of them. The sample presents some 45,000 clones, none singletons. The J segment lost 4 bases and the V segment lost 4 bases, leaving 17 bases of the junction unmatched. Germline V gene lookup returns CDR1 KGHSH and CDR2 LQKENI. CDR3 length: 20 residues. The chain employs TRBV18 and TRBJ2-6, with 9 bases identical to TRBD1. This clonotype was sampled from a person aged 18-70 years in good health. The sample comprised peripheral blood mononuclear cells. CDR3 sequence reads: CASSLPLSTGGLWGANVLTF. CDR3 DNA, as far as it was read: TGTGCCAGCTCACTCCCGTTAAGTACAGGGGGCCTGTGGGGGGCCAACGTC.